The text below deals with one TCR beta chain. Its antigen is currently unknown. These data belong to a study of CD8+ T cells in alopecia areata. Reverse transcribed after extraction, RNA yielded cDNA as the sequencing template. Using immunoSEQ multiplex PCR, the repertoire was profiled, and TCRdb retains in-frame clones only, with some absent. The table includes around 270,000 clones, 55% to 75% detected once. The V gene lost 3 bases and the J gene lost 8 bases, with 7 bases spanning the gap. The CDR3 contains 11 residues. Germline loops: CDR1 GTSNPN, CDR2 SVGIG (reference sequence). Stated treatment: oral pan-JAK inhibitor, 5-10 mg twice daily. General study findings and limits: Tofacitinib delivered significant drops in scalp clonality and in expanded CD8+ clones among the top 100. It was observed that many expanded lesional clones persisted in scalp and blood during tofacitinib. Scalp samples also yield sequences of resident alphabeta T cells from normal skin.

Material: CD4+ T cells sorted from blood, obtained at week 24, from a patient treated with tofacitinib. V is TRBV30 and J is TRBJ1-4; the D is unclear. The TCR originated in a human donor with alopecia areata. CDR3 bases: TGTGCCTGGAGGGGCAGGGAAAAACTGTTTTTT. Its protein product is CAWRGREKLFF.